This T cell receptor beta chain was captured in a study of cytomegalovirus exposure and HLA in healthy donors. As regards this clone: Its target is unknown.

Study-level findings and limits: TCR beta V segments were, for the most part, productive about 87% or about 30% of the time in an earlier analysis.

J lost 3 bases, V lost 7 bases, and 7 bases had no gene match. Germline values: CDR1 MDHEN, CDR2 SYDVKM. The CDR3 is 17 residues long. PCR was performed using 60 Vbeta and 13 Jbeta primers. Profiling relied on immunoSEQ multiplex PCR, and the TCRdb table lists in-frame clones only, not all of them. The sample lists more than 130,000 clones; 73% were seen once. The V and J genes are TRBV28 and TRBJ2-2; the match to TRBD2 covers 14 bases. The TCR was taken from a human donor in good health. Sequencing was done on a sample of PBMCs. CDR3 amino acids: CASTPTSGGEYTGELFF. CDR3 DNA sequence: TGTGCCAGCACCCCGACTAGCGGGGGGGAATACACCGGGGAGCTGTTTTTT.